This T cell receptor (beta chain) derives from a study of blood T cells in healthy people across ages. Overall study: Capture by template switching was about one barcoded beta molecule per two T cells.

This CDR3 comprises 14 residues. CDR1 and CDR2 (germline): LGHDT, YNNKEL (reference sequence). Using a J-beta primer mix together with a sample-barcoded 5' primer, a second PCR was run for roughly 6 to 12 cycles. A 12-random-nucleotide template-switch adaptor tagged each cDNA molecule. TCRdb re-called the 5' RACE reads with MiXCR, one entry per CDR3 protein. Of roughly 700,000 distinct CDR3 sequences in the sample, around 48% were seen once. This TCR came from a woman aged 60-75 years in good health. The sequencing input was blood. This chain links TRBV3-1 with TRBJ2-1; 7 positions match TRBD1. The better agreement between TRBJ2-7 and the DNA end casts doubt on the J call. CDR3 DNA: TGTGCCAGCAGCCCACCGGACAGGTACAATGAGCAGTACTTC. Protein sequence: CASSPPDRYNEQYF.